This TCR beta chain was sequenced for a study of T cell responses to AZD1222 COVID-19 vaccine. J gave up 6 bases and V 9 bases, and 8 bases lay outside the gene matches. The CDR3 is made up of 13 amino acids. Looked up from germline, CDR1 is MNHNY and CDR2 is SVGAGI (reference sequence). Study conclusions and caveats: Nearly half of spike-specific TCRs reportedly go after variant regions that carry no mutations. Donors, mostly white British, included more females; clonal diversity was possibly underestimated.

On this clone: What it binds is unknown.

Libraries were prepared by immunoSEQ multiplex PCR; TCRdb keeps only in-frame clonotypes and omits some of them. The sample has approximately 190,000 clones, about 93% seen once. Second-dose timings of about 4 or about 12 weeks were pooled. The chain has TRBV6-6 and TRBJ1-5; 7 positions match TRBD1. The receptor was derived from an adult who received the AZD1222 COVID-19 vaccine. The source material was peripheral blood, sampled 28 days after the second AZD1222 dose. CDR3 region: CASNDRAVQPQHF. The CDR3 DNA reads TGTGCCAGTAATGACAGGGCAGTTCAGCCCCAGCATTTT.